This T cell receptor (beta chain) was captured in a study of blood T cell repertoires in COVID-19 (TCRdb year 2020). About the full investigation: Samples covering the acute and convalescent phases of COVID-19 were provided by collaborators in the United States, Italy and Spain. Where available, HLA class I and class II types were obtained from metadata supplied by the sample provider rather than from assay-based typing. The dataset comprised deeply sampled blood TCRbeta repertoires from subjects exposed to, actively infected with, or recovered from COVID-19. The repertoires were made available in a free public database intended to serve as a resource for research on the immune response to SARS-CoV-2. The prospective study material was composed of cDNA or gDNA derived from T cells, B-cell-depleted T cells, or PBMCs. The samples were drawn from two sources: the first 160 participants of the ongoing ImmuneRACE study, and 1,000 to 1,500 subjects contributed by 6 global collaborators. Nearly every sample came with metadata listing a de-identified subject ID, COVID-19 status, age in years and sex.

One collaborating source in Seattle enrolled patients while the patients were actively infected and followed the patients over time throughout the course of disease. Collaborating institutions collected whole blood in K2EDTA tubes following their own protocols. For TCRbeta analysis, collaborators shipped samples as frozen whole blood, isolated PBMCs, or DNA extracted from either of those sample types. Beyond this particular receptor, the publication reports: The amount of clinical and demographic metadata varied by source and participant and was provided uncurated.

The germline V gene yields MNHEY for CDR1 and SVGAGI for CDR2. CDR3 length: 14 amino acids, cysteine to phenylalanine. Solely the CDR3 DNA is kept, with 42 bases framed from the first base. V trim: 6 bases; J trim: 3 bases; unmatched bases: 5. Of note for this clone: The specificity of this receptor is unknown. No per-base quality is available; no much larger clone lies one base away.

TCRbeta CDR3 regions were amplified from genomic DNA by means of the immunoSEQ Assay, a bias-controlled multiplex PCR. The original methods were these. Within the assay, amplification of reference gene primers was used to estimate how many nucleated cells each sample contained. To quantify the absolute abundance of each unique TCRbeta CDR3 rearrangement, sequence reads were collapsed and filtered. For each sample, productive Simpson clonality was calculated as the square root of Simpson's diversity index across productive rearrangements. TCRdb stores this immuneACCESS table with in-frame sequences only. Part of the clones is absent; in the studies checked, under half of the shortfall reflects unresolved V genes, and no reason is known for the rest. V, J and clone size reflect that table, while D and trimming were determined from the DNA. This sample comprises some 400,000 clones, about 87% of them detected only once. The ten top clones hold about 2.3% of the sample.

Recombination joined TRBV6-5 with TRBJ1-3; 7 bases in the middle match TRBD1. This clonotype was sampled from an older woman with COVID-19, enrolled during active disease. The sequencing sample was made of peripheral blood. The DNA sequence is as follows: TGTGCCAGCAGCCTAGGGACAGTTGGAAACACCATATATTTT. It encodes CASSLGTVGNTIYF.